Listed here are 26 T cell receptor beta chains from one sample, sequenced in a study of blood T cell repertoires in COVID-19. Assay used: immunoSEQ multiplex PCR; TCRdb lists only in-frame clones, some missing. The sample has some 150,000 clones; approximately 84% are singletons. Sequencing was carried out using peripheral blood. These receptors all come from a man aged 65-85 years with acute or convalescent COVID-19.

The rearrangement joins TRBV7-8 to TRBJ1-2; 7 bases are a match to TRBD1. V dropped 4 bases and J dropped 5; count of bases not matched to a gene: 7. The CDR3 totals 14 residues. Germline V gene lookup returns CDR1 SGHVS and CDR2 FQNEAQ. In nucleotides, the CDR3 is TGTGCCAGCAGCTCCCAGGGGGATGGGTATGGCTACACCTTC. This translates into CASSSQGDGYGYTF.

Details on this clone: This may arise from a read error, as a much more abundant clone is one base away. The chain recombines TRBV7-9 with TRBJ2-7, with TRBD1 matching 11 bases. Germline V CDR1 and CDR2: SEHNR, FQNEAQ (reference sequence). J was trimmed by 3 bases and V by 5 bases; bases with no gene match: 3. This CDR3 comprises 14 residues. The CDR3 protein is CASSPGTGGYEQYF. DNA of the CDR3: TGTGCCAGCAGCCCCGGGACAGGGGGCTACGAGCAGTACTTC. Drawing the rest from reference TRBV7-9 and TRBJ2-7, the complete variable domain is DTGVSQNPRHKITKRGQNVTFRCDPISEHNRLYWYRQTLGQGPEFLTYFQNEAQLEKSRLLSDRFSAERPKGSFSTLEIQRTEQGDSAMYLCASSPGTGGYEQYFGPGTRLTVT.

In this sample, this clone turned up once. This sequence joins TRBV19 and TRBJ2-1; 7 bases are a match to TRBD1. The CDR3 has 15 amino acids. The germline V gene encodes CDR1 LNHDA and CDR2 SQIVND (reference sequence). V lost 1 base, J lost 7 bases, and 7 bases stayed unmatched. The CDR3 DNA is TGTGCCAGTAGTATAGCTGCTACAGGGGTGAATGAGCAGTTCTTC. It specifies CASSIAATGVNEQFF.

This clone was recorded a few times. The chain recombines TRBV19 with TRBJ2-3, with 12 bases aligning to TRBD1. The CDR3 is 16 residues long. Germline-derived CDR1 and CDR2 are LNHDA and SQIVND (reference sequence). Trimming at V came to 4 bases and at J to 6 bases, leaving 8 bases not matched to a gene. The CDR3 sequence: CASSTPGQGAGDTQYF. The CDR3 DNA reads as TGTGCCAGTAGTACCCCGGGACAGGGGGCAGGGGATACGCAGTATTTT.

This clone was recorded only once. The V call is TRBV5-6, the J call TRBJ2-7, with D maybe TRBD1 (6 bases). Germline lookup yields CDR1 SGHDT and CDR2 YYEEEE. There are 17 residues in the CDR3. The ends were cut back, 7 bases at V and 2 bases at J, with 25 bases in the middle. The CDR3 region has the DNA TGTGCCAGCCACCGAACCCCCCGGGACACGATCACCTACGAGCAGTACTTC. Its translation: CASHRTPRDTITYEQYF.

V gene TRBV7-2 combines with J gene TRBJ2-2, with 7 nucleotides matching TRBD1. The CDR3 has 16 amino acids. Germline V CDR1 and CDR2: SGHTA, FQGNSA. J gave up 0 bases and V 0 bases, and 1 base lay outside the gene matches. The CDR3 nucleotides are TGTGCCAGCAGCTTAGCAGGGGGCTCGAACACCGGGGAGCTGTTTTTT. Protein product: CASSLAGGSNTGELFF.

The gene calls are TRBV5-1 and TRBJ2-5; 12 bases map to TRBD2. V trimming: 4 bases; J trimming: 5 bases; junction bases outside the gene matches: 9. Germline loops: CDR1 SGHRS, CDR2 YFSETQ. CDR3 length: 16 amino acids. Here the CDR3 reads CASSNRRLAGVETQYF. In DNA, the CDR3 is TGCGCCAGCAGCAACCGTAGACTAGCGGGGGTGGAGACCCAGTACTTC.

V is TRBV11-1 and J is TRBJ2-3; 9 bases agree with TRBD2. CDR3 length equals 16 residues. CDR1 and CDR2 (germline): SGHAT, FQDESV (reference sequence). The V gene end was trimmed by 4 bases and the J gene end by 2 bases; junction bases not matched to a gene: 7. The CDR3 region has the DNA TGTGCCAGCAGCTCGAAACTAGCGGGCCTCACAGATACGCAGTATTTT. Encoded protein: CASSSKLAGLTDTQYF. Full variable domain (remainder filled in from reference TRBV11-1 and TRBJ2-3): EAEVAQSPRYKITEKSQAVAFWCDPISGHATLYWYRQILGQGPELLVQFQDESVVDDSQLPKDRFSAERLKGVDSTLKIQPAELGDSAMYLCASSSKLAGLTDTQYFGPGTRLTVL.

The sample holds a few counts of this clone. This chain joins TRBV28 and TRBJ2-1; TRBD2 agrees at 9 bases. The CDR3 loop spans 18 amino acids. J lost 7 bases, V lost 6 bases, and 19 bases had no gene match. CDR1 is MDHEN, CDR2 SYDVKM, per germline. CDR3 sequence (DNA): TGTGCCAGCAGCCACGAGAGACTCGCGGGGGGGTACGGAAATGAGCAGTTCTTC. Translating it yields CASSHERLAGGYGNEQFF. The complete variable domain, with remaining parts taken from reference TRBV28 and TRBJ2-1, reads DVKVTQSSRYLVKRTGEKVFLECVQDMDHENMFWYRQDPGLGLRLIYFSYDVKMKEKGDIPEGYSVSREKKERFSLILESASTNQTSMYLCASSHERLAGGYGNEQFFGPGTRLTVL.

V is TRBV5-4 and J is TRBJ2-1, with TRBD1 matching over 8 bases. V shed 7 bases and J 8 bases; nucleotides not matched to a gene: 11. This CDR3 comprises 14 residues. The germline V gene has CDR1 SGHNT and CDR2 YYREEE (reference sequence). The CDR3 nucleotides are TGTGCCAGCCGCCCGACAGGGGACCGATATGAGCAGTTCTTC. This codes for CASRPTGDRYEQFF.

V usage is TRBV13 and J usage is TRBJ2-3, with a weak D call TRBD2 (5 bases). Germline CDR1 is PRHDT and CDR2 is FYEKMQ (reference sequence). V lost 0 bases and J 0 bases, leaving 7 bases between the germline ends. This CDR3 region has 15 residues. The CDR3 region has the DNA TGTGCCAGCAGCTTAGGTGGCGGGAGCACAGATACGCAGTATTTT. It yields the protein CASSLGGGSTDTQYF.

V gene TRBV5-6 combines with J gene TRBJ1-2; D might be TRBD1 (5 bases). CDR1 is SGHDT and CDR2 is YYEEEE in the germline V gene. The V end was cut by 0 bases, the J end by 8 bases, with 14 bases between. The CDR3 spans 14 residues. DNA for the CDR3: TGTGCCAGCAGCTTGGAGTGGGCAGGGCGCGGCTACACCTTC. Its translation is CASSLEWAGRGYTF.

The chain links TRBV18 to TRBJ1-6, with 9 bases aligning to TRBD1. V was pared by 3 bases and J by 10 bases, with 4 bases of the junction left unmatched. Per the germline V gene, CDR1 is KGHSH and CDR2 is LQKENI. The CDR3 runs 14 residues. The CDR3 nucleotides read TGTGCCAGCTCACCGGGACAGGGTGGATCACCCCTCCACTTT. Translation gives CASSPGQGGSPLHF. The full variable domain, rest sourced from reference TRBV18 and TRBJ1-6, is NAGVMQNPRHLVRRRGQEARLRCSPMKGHSHVYWYRQLPEEGLKFMVYLQKENIIDESGMPKERFSAEFPKEGPSILRIQQVVRGDSAAYFCASSPGQGGSPLHFGNGTRLTVT.

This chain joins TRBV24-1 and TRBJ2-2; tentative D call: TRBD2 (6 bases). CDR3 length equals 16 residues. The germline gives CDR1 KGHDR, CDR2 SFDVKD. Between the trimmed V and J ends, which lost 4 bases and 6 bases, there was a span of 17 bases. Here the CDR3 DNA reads TGTGCCACCAGTGACCATACAGGCGGGGCGGCCGGGGAGCTGTTTTTT. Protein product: CATSDHTGGAAGELFF.

The CDR3 sequence is CASSPRGAKDDRNSPLHF. CDR3 coding DNA: TGTGCCAGTTCCCCTCGGGGGGCTAAAGATGATCGTAATTCACCCCTCCACTTT. The chain links TRBV19 to TRBJ1-6, with D perhaps TRBD1 (6 bases). The CDR3 is made up of 18 amino acids. The germline CDR1 and CDR2 sequences are LNHDA and SQIVND (reference sequence). Deletions cut 8 bases from V and 6 bases from J, with 26 bases between.

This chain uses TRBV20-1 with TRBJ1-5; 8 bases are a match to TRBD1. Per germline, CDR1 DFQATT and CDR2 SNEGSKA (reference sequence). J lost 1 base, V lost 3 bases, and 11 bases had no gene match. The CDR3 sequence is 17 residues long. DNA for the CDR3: TGCAGTGCTAGTCAGGGGGCGGATATAGGGAGCAATCAGCCCCAGCATTTT. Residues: CSASQGADIGSNQPQHF.

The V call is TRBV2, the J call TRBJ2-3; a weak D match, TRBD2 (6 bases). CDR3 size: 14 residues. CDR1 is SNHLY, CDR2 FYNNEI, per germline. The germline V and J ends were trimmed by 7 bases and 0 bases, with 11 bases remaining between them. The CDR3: CASKAGSSTDTQYF. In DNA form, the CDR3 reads TGTGCCAGCAAGGCGGGGTCAAGCACAGATACGCAGTATTTT.

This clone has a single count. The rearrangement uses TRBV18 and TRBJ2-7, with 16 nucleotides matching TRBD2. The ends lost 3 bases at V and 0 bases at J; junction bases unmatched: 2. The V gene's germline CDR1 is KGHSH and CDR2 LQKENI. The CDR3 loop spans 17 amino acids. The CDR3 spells CASSPGTSGRGSYEQYF. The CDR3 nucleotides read TGTGCCAGCTCACCCGGGACTAGCGGGAGGGGCTCCTACGAGCAGTACTTC.

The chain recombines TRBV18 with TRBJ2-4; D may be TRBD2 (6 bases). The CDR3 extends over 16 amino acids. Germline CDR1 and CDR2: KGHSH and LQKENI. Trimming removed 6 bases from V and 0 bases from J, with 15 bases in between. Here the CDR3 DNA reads TGTGCCAGCTCGACGATGCGGGATCCAGCCAAAAACATTCAGTACTTC. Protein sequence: CASSTMRDPAKNIQYF.

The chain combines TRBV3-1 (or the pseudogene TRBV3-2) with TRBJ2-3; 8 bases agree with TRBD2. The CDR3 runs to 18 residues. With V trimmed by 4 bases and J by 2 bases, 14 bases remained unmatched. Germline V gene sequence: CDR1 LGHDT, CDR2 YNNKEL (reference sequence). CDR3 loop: CASSLLAALAGSTDTQYF. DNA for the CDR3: TGTGCCAGCAGCCTCTTAGCGGCGCTAGCGGGTTCCACAGATACGCAGTATTTT.

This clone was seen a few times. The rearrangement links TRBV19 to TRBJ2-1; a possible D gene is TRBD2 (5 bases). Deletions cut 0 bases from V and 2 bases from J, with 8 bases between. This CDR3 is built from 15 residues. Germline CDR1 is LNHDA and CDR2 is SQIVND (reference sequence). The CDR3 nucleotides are TGTGCCAGTAGTATAGAGCGGGCGGCCTACAATGAGCAGTTCTTC. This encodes CASSIERAAYNEQFF.

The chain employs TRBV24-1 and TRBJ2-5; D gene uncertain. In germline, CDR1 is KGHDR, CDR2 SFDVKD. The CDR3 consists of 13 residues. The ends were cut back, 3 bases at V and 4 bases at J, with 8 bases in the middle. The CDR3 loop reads CATSDQSPETQYF. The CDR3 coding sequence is TGTGCCACCAGTGATCAATCCCCAGAGACCCAGTACTTC.

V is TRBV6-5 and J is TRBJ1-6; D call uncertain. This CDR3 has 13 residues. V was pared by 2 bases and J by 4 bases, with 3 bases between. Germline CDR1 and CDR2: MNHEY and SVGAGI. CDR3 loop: CASSYEYNSPLHF. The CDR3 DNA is TGTGCCAGCAGTTACGAGTATAATTCACCCCTCCACTTT.

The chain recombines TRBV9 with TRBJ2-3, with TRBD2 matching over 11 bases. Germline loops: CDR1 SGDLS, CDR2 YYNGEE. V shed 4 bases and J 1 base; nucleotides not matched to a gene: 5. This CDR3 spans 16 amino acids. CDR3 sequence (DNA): TGTGCCAGCAGCCCCCAGACTAGCGGGGGCACAGATACGCAGTATTTT. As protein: CASSPQTSGGTDTQYF.

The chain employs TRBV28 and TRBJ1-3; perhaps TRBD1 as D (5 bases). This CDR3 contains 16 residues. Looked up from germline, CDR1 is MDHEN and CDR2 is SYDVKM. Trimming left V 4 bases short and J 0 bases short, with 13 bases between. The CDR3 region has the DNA TGTGCCAGCAGTTCCTACAGGTTGAGCTCTGGAAACACCATATATTTT. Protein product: CASSSYRLSSGNTIYF.

The CDR3 is CASRSSGTGGTEAFF. The CDR3 region has the DNA TGTGCCAGCAGGTCCTCCGGGACAGGGGGGACTGAAGCTTTCTTT. The chain joins TRBV28 to TRBJ1-1; 11 nucleotides align to TRBD1. The trim removed 6 bases at V and 5 bases at J, leaving 8 bases unmatched. The CDR3 extends over 15 amino acids. CDR1 and CDR2 (germline): MDHEN, SYDVKM.